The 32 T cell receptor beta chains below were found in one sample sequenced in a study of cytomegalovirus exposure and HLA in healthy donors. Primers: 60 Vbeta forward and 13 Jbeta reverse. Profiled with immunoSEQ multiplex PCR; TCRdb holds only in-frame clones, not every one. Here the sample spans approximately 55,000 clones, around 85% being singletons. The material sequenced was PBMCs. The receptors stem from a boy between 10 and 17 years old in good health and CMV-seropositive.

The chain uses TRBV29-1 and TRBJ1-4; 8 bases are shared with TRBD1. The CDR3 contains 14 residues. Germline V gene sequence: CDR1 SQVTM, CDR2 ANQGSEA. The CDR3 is CRTGQEKHNEKLFF. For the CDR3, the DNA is TGCAGGACGGGACAGGAGAAGCATAATGAAAAACTGTTTTTT.

CDR3 protein: CASSSPSGTVNTEAFF. The CDR3 nucleotides are TGCGCCAGCAGCTCCCCATCCGGGACAGTCAACACTGAAGCTTTCTTT. This sequence joins TRBV4-1 and TRBJ1-1; 7 nucleotides match TRBD1. Germline assignment: CDR1 MGHRA and CDR2 YSYEKL. The V gene end was trimmed by 5 bases and the J gene end by 2 bases; junction bases not matched to a gene: 11. This CDR3 contains 16 residues.

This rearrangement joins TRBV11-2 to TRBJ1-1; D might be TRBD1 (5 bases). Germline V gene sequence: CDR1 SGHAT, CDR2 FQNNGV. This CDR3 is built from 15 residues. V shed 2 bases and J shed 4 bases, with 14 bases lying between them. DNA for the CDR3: TGTGCCAGCAGCTTATTCACCGGGGGTGGCACTGAAGCTTTCTTT. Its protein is CASSLFTGGGTEAFF.

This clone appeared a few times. As DNA, the CDR3 is TGTGCCAGCAGCCGTGTTCACAGCTACACAGATACGCAGTATTTT. It yields the protein CASSRVHSYTDTQYF. V is TRBV4-2 and J is TRBJ2-3; D call uncertain. Per germline, CDR1 LGHNA and CDR2 YNFKEQ. Trimming stripped 4 bases from V and 2 bases from J, with 13 bases between. This CDR3 region has 15 residues.

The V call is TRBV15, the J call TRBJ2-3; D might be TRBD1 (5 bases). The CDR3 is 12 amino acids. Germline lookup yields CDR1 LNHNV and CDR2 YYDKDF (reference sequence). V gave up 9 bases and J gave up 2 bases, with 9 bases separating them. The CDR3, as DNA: TGTGCCACTTCGACAGACACAGATACGCAGTATTTT. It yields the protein CATSTDTDTQYF.

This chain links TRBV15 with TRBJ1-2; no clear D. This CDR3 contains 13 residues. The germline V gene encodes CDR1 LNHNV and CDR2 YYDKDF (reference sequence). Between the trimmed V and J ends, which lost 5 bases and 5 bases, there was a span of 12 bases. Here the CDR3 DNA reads TGTGCCACCAGCGACGGGGTTGCTTATGGCTACACCTTC. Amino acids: CATSDGVAYGYTF.

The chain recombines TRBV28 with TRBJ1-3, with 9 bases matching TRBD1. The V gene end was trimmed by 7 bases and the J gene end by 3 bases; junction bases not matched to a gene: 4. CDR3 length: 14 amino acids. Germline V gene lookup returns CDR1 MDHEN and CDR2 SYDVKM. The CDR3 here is CASKPGQGGNTIYF. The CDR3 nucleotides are TGTGCCAGCAAACCGGGACAGGGTGGAAACACCATATATTTT.

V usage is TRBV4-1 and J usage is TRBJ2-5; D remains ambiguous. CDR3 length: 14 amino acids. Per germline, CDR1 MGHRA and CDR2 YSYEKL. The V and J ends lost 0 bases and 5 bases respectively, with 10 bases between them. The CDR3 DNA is TGCGCCAGCAGCCAAGATGGGCGTAGGGAGACCCAGTACTTC. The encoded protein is CASSQDGRRETQYF.

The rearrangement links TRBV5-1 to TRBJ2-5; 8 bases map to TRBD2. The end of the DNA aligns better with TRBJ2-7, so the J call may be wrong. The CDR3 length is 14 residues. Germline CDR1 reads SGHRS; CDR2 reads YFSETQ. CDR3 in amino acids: CASSASGGTYEQYF. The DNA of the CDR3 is TGCGCCAGCAGCGCGAGCGGGGGCACCTACGAGCAGTACTTC.

The CDR3 spells CASSPRVLYEQYF. The CDR3 coding sequence is TGTGCCAGCAGTCCGAGGGTCCTCTACGAGCAGTACTTC. This chain joins TRBV2 and TRBJ2-7, with D perhaps matching TRBD2 (5 bases). The germline gives CDR1 SNHLY, CDR2 FYNNEI. V lost 5 bases and J 3 bases, leaving 11 bases between the germline ends. There are 13 residues in the CDR3.

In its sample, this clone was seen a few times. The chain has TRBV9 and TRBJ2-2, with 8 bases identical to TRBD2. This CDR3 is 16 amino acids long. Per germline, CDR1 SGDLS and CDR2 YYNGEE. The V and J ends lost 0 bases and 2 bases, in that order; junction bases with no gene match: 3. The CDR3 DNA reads TGTGCCAGCAGCGTAGGCGGGACTAGTAACACCGGGGAGCTGTTTTTT. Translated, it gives CASSVGGTSNTGELFF.

CDR3 coding DNA: TGTGCCAGCAGCTCTCAGACAGGGGAAGAGACCCAGTACTTC. Residues: CASSSQTGEETQYF. The chain uses TRBV5-4 and TRBJ2-5; TRBD1 matches 8 bases. CDR1 and CDR2 from the germline V gene are SGHNT and YYREEE (reference sequence). The CDR3 spans 14 residues. Germline trimming cut 3 bases from V and 3 bases from J; bases unmatched to any gene: 4.

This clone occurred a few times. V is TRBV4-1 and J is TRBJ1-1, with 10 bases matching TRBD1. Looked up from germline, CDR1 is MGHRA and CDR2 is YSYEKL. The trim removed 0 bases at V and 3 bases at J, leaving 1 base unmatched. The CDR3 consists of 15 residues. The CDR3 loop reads CASSQDDRGHTEAFF. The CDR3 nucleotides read TGCGCCAGCAGCCAAGATGACAGGGGGCACACTGAAGCTTTCTTT.

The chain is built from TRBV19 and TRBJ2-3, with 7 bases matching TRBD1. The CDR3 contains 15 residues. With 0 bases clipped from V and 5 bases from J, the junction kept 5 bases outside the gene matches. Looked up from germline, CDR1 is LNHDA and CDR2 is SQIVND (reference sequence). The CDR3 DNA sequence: TGTGCCAGTAGTATAGAGGGGACAGCACTAGATACGCAGTATTTT. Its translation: CASSIEGTALDTQYF.

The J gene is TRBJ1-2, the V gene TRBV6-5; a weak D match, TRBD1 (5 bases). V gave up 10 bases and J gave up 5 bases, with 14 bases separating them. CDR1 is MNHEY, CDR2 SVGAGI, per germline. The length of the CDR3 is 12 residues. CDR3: CAIGGGQYGYTF. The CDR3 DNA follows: TGTGCCATTGGGGGAGGGCAATATGGCTACACCTTC.

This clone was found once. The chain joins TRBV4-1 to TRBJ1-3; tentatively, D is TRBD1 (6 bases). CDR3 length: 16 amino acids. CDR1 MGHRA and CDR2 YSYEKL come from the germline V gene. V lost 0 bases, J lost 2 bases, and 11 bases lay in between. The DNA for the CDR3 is TGCGCCAGCAGCCAAGAAAAGGACAGTACTGGAAACACCATATATTTT. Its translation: CASSQEKDSTGNTIYF.

The CDR3 bases are TGCAGTGCTGAAGGGGATGGCTACACCTTC. This sequence encodes CSAEGDGYTF. V is TRBV20-1 and J is TRBJ1-2, with a weak D call TRBD1 (5 bases). CDR1 is DFQATT, CDR2 SNEGSKA, per germline (reference sequence). The CDR3 sequence is 10 residues long. The V end was cut by 5 bases, the J end by 6 bases, with 7 bases between.

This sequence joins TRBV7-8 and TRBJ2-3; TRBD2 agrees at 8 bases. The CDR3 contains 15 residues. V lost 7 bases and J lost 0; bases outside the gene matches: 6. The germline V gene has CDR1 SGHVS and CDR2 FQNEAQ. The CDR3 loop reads CASTPRGGSTDTQYF. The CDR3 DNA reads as TGTGCCAGCACCCCCCGGGGGGGCAGCACAGATACGCAGTATTTT.

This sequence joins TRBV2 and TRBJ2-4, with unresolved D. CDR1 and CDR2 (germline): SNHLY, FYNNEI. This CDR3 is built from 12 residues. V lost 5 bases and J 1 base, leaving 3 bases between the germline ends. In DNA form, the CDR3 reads TGTGCCAGCAGTCAGGCCAAAAACATTCAGTACTTC. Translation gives CASSQAKNIQYF.

The CDR3 loop is CASRNPGQNYGYTF. In nucleotides, the CDR3 is TGCGCCAGCAGAAACCCGGGACAGAACTATGGCTACACCTTC. The gene calls are TRBV4-1 and TRBJ1-2, with 7 positions matching TRBD1. CDR1 is MGHRA and CDR2 is YSYEKL in the germline V gene. This CDR3 spans 14 amino acids. J gave up 2 bases and V 6 bases, and 6 bases lay outside the gene matches.

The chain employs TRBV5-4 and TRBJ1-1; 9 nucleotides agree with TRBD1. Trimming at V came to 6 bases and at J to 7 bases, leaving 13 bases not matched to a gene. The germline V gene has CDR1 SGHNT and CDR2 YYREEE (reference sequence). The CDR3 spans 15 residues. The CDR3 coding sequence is TGTGCCAGCACATCCGGGACAGGGAATTTCGGTGAAGCTTTCTTT. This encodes CASTSGTGNFGEAFF. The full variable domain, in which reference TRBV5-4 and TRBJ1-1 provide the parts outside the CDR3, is ETGVTQSPTHLIKTRGQQVTLRCSSQSGHNTVSWYQQALGQGPQFIFQYYREEENGRGNFPPRFSGLQFPNYSSELNVNALELDDSALYLCASTSGTGNFGEAFFGQGTRLTVV.

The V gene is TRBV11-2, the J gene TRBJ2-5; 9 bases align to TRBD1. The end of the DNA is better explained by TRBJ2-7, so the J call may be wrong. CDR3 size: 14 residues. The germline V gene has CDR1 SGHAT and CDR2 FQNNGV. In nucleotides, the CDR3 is TGTGCCAGCAGCTGGCCGGGACAGGGCTACGAGCAGTACTTC. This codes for CASSWPGQGYEQYF.

This chain's CDR3 is CASSTGQGMETQYF. The CDR3 DNA sequence: TGTGCCAGTAGTACAGGACAGGGGATGGAGACCCAGTACTTC. The chain links TRBV19 to TRBJ2-5; 9 nucleotides align to TRBD1. This CDR3 is 14 amino acids long. Trimming took 4 bases from V and 5 from J; bases not matched to a gene: 5. CDR1 and CDR2 from the germline V gene are LNHDA and SQIVND (reference sequence).

CDR3 amino acids: CASSLDTGLPYEQYF. CDR3 DNA: TGTGCCAGCAGCTTGGATACAGGGCTGCCCTACGAGCAGTACTTC. The rearrangement links TRBV5-6 to TRBJ2-7, with D perhaps TRBD1 (6 bases). Trimming pared 0 bases from V and 2 bases from J, leaving 12 bases between. CDR3 length: 15 residues. CDR1 and CDR2 from the germline V gene are SGHDT and YYEEEE.

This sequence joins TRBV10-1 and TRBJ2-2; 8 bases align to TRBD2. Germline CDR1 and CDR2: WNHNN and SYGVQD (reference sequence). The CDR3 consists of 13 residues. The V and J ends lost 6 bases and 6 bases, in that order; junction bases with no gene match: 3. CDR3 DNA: TGCGCCAGCAGCGGGGGGGTTCCCGGGGAGCTGTTTTTT. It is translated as CASSGGVPGELFF.

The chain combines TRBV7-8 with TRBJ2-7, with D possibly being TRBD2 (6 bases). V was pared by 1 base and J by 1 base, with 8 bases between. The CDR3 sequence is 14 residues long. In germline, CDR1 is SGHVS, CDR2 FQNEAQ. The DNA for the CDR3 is TGTGCCAGCAGCTTAGTTGGGGGGTCCTACGAGCAGTACTTC. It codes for CASSLVGGSYEQYF.

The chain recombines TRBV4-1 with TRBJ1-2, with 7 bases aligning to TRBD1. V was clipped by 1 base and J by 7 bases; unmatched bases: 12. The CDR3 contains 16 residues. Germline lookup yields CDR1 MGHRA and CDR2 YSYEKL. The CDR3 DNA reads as TGCGCCAGCAGCCAAGGGCCACAGGGGCCTCCCCTTGGCTACACCTTC. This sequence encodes CASSQGPQGPPLGYTF.

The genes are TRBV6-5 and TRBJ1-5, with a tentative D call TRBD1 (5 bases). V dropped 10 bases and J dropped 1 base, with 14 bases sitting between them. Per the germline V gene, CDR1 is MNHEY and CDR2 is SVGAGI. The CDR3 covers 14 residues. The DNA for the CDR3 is TGTGCCACCTACAAGCAGGGCAGCAATCAGCCCCAGCATTTT. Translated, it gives CATYKQGSNQPQHF.

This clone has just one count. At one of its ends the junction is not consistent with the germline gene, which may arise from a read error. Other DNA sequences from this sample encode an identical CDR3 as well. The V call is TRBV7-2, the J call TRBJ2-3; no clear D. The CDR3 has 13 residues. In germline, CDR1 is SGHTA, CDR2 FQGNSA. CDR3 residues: CASSSLSTDTQYF. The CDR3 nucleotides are TGTGCCAGTAGCTCCTTGAGTACAGATACGCAGTATTTT. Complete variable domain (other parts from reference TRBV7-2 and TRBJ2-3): GAGVSQSPSNKVTEKGKDVELRCDPISGHTALYWYRQSLGQGLEFLIYFQGNSAPDKSGLPSDRFSAERTGGSVSTLTIQRTQQEDSAVYLCASSSLSTDTQYFGPGTRLTVL.

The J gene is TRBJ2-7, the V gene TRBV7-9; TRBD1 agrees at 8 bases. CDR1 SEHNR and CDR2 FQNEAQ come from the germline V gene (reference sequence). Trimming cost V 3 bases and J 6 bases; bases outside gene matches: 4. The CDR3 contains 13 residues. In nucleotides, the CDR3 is TGTGCCAGCAGCTTGGTAGACAGGGGCGAGCAGTACTTC. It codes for CASSLVDRGEQYF.

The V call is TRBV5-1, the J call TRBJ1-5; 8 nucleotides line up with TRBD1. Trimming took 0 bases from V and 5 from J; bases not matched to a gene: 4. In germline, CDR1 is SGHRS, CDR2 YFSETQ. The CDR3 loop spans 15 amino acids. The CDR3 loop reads CASSLGTGSYQPQHF. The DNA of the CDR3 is TGCGCCAGCAGCTTGGGGACAGGGAGTTATCAGCCCCAGCATTTT.

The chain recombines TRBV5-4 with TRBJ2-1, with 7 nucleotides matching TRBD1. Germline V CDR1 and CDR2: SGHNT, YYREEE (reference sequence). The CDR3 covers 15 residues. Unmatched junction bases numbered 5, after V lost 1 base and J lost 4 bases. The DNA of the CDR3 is TGTGCCAGCAGCTTGATGGGACAGTCGTACAATGAGCAGTTCTTC. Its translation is CASSLMGQSYNEQFF. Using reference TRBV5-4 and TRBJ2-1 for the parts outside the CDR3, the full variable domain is ETGVTQSPTHLIKTRGQQVTLRCSSQSGHNTVSWYQQALGQGPQFIFQYYREEENGRGNFPPRFSGLQFPNYSSELNVNALELDDSALYLCASSLMGQSYNEQFFGPGTRLTVL.